This TCR beta chain was profiled in a study of cytomegalovirus exposure and HLA in healthy donors. Study-wide results and limits: Per a later analysis, 18,000 or so TCR beta sequences showed association with HLA alleles at 0.05 false discovery rate.

To note about this clone: Antigen specificity is unknown.

A multiplex PCR was run with 60 Vbeta primers and 13 Jbeta primers. Measured with immunoSEQ multiplex PCR; TCRdb has only the in-frame clones, and not every one. The sample lists some 85,000 clones, about 79% seen once, with over 4.5% in the top ten. The CDR3 has 15 residues. Germline CDR1 reads SQVTM; CDR2 reads ANQGSEA. The V and J ends lost 4 bases and 7 bases, in that order; junction bases with no gene match: 8. This sequence joins TRBV29-1 and TRBJ2-4; 12 bases match TRBD2. The source material was PBMCs. This clonotype originated in a man aged 18 to 29 in good health and CMV-seropositive. As DNA, the CDR3 is TGCAGCGTTGTAGGTCTAGCGGGAGGGTTGAACATTCAGTACTTC. This sequence encodes CSVVGLAGGLNIQYF. The variable domain in full, completed from reference TRBV29-1 and TRBJ2-4, reads SAVISQKPSRDICQRGTSLTIQCQVDSQVTMMFWYRQQPGQSLTLIATANQGSEATYESGFVIDKFPISRPNLTFSTLTVSNMSPEDSSIYLCSVVGLAGGLNIQYFGAGTRLSVL.